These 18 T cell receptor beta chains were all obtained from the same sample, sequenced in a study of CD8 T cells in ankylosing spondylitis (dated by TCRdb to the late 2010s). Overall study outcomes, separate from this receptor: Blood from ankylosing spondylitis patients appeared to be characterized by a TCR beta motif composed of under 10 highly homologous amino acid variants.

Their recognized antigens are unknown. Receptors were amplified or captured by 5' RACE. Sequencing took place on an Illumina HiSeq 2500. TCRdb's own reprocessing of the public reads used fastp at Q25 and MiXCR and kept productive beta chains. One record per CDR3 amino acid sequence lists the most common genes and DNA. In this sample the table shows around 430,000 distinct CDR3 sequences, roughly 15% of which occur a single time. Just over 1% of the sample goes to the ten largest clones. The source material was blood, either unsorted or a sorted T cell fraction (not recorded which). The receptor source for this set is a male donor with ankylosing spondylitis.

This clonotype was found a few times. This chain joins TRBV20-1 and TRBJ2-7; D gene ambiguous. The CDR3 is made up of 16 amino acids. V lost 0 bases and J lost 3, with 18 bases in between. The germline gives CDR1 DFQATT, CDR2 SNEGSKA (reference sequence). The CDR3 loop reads CSARDDQLGYFYEQYF. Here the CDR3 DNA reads TGCAGTGCTAGAGATGATCAGCTCGGTTACTTCTACGAGCAGTACTTC.

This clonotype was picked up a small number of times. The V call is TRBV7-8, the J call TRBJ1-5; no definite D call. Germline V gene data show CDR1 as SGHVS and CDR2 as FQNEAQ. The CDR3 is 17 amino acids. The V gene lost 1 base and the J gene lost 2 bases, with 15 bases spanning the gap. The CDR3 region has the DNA TGTGCCAGCAGCTTAGACCAACCGAAGCTTCGCAATCAGCCCCAGCATTTT. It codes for CASSLDQPKLRNQPQHF.

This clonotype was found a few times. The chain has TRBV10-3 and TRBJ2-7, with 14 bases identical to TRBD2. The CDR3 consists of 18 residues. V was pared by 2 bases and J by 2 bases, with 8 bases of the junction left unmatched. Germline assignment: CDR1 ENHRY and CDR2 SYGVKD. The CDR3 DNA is TGTGCCATCAGTGAGGGACTAGCGGGGGGACCGAGCCCCTACGAGCAGTACTTC. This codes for CAISEGLAGGPSPYEQYF.

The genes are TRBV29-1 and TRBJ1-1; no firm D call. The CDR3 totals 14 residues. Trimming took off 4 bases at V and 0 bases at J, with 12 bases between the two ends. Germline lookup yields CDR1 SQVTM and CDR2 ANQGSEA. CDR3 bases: TGCAGCGTTGCCCCGGCGGTCATGAACACTGAAGCTTTCTTT. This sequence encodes CSVAPAVMNTEAFF.

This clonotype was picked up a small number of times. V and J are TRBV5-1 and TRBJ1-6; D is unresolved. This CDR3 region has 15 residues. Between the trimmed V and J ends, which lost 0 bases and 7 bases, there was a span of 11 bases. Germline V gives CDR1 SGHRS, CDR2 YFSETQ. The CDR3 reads CASSLGRADNSPLHF. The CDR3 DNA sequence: TGCGCCAGCAGCTTGGGGAGGGCGGACAATTCACCCCTCCACTTT.

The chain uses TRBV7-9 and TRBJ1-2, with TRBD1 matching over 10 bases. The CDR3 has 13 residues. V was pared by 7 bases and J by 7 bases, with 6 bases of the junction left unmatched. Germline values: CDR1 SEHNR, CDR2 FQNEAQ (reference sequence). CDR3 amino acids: CASTRDRGPGYTF. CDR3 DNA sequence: TGTGCCAGCACCCGCGACAGGGGGCCTGGCTACACCTTC.

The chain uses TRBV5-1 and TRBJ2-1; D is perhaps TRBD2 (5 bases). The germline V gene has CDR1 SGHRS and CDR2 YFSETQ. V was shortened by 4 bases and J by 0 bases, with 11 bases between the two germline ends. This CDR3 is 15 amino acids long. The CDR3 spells CASSPRVPSYNEQFF. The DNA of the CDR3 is TGCGCCAGCAGCCCGCGGGTCCCCTCCTACAATGAGCAGTTCTTC.

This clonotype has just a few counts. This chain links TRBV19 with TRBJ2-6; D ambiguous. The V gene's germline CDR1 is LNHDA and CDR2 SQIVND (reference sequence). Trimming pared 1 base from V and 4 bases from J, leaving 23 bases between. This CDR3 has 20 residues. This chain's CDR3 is CASSIAGGARAPGGANVLTF. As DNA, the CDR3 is TGTGCCAGTAGTATAGCAGGCGGCGCCAGAGCCCCAGGAGGGGCCAACGTCCTGACTTTC.

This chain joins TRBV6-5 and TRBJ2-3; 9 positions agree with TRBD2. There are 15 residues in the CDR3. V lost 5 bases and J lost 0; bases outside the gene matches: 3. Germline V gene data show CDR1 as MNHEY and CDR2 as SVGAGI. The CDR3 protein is CASSTSGRSTDTQYF. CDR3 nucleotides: TGTGCCAGCAGTACTAGCGGGCGAAGCACAGATACGCAGTATTTT.

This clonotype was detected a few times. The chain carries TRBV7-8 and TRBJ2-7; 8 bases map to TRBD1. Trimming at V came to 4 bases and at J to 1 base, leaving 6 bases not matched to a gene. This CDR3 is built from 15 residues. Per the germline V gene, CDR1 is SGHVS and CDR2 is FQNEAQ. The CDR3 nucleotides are TGTGCCAGCAGCTACCGGACAGGGCTATCCTACGAGCAGTACTTC. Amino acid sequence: CASSYRTGLSYEQYF.

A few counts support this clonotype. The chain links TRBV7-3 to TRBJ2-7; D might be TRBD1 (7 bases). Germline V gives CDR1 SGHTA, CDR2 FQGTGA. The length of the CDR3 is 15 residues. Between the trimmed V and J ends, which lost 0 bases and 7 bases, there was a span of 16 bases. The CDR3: CASSLTGTDAGEQYF. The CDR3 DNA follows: TGTGCCAGCAGCTTAACCGGGACAGACGCGGGGGAGCAGTACTTC.

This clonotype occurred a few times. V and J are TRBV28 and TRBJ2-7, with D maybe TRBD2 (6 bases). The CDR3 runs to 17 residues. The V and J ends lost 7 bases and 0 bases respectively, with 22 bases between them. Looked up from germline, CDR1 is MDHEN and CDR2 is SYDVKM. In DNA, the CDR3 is TGTGCCAGCAACCGGGACTCCGTCCCTTTTAGCTCCTACGAGCAGTACTTC. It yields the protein CASNRDSVPFSSYEQYF. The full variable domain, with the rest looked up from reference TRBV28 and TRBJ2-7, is DVKVTQSSRYLVKRTGEKVFLECVQDMDHENMFWYRQDPGLGLRLIYFSYDVKMKEKGDIPEGYSVSREKKERFSLILESASTNQTSMYLCASNRDSVPFSSYEQYFGPGTRLTVT.

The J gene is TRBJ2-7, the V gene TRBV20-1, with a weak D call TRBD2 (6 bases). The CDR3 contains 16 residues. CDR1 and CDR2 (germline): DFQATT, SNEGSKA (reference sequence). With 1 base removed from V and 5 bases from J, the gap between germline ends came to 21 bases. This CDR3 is CSARVLERAPNDEQYF. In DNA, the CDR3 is TGCAGTGCTAGAGTTCTAGAGCGGGCACCTAACGACGAGCAGTACTTC.

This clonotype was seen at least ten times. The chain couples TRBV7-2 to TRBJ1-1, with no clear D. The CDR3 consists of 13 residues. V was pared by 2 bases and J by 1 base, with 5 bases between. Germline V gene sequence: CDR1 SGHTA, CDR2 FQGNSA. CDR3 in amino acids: CASSLSANTEAFF. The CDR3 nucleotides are TGTGCCAGCAGCTTATCAGCGAACACTGAAGCTTTCTTT.

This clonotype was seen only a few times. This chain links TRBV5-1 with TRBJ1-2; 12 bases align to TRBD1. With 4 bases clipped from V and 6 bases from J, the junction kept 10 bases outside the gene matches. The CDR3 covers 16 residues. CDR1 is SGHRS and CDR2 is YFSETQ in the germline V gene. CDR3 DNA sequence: TGCGCCAGCAGCGCGGGGGGGACAGGGGGCGCGGATGGCTACACCTTC. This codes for CASSAGGTGGADGYTF.

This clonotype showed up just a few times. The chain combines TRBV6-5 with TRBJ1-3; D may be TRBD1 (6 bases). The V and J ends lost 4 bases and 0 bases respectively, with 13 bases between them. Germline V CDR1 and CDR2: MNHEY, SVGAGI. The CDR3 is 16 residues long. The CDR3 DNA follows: TGTGCCAGCAGTTTGGGGGGCCGCGGCTCTGGAAACACCATATATTTT. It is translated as CASSLGGRGSGNTIYF.

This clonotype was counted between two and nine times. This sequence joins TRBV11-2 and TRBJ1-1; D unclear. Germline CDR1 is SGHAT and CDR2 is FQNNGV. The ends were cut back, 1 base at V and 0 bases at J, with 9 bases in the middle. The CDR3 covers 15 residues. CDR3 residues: CASSLAAGVNTEAFF. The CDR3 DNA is TGTGCCAGCAGCTTAGCGGCGGGTGTGAACACTGAAGCTTTCTTT.

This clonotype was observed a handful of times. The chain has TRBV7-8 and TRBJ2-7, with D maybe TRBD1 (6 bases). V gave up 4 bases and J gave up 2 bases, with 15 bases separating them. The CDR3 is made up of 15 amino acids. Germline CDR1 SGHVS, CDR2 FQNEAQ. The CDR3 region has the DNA TGTGCCAGCAGCTCCCTGACAGGACCCCCCTACGAGCAGTACTTC. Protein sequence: CASSSLTGPPYEQYF.